This T cell receptor (beta chain) was recovered during a study of regulatory T cells in long-lasting Graves disease. Study-wide findings and caveats: TRBV28, TRBJ1-2 and TRBJ2-5 were segments that persistent disease favored.

Researchers made TCR beta libraries by using iRepertoire HTBI primers and running Arm-PCR on CDR3 regions. Via MiXCR, TCRdb re-called the multiplex PCR reads, giving one row per CDR3 protein. The data show 450,000 to 650,000 distinct CDR3 sequences, about 16% seen once. Trimming took off 2 bases at V and 6 bases at J, with 13 bases between the two ends. This CDR3 is 14 amino acids long. CDR1 is LGHDT and CDR2 is YNNKEL in the germline V gene (reference sequence). Time point noted: newly diagnosed GD, antithyroid drugs for less than 3 months. RNA extracted from PBMCs served as the sequencing template. In the case of this clonotype: Its specificity is not known.

The sample was also linked to a second study, of T cells in Graves' hyperthyroidism and ophthalmopathy.

The input for sequencing was peripheral blood mononuclear cells (PBMCs), taken at new diagnosis, from a patient treated with antithyroid drugs. The sequence derives from a woman aged 40 to 65 with Graves disease. The V call is TRBV3-1, the J call TRBJ1-1, with a tentative D call TRBD1 (5 bases). The CDR3 here is CASSQPRRGAEAFF. In DNA form, the CDR3 reads TGTGCCAGCAGCCAACCGAGACGGGGCGCTGAAGCTTTCTTT.